This TCR beta chain derives from a study of blood T cell repertoires in COVID-19. TCRdb's copy holds only in-frame clones and misses some; the assay was immunoSEQ multiplex PCR. The profile covers approximately 170,000 clones, with approximately 87% appearing a single time and roughly 9.7% taken by the ten largest. The V gene's germline CDR1 is MNHEY and CDR2 SMNVEV (reference sequence). The CDR3 is 13 residues long. The J segment lost 5 bases and the V segment lost 6 bases, leaving 3 bases of the junction unmatched. This sequence originates from an older woman with COVID-19, enrolled during active disease. This sequence joins TRBV27 and TRBJ1-5; 8 bases fit TRBD1. What was sequenced was peripheral blood. CDR3 sequence: CASSVTGDQPQHF. Here the CDR3 DNA reads TGTGCCAGCAGCGTGACAGGGGATCAGCCCCAGCATTTT.